A selection of T cell receptor beta chains follows, all from one sample in a study of cytomegalovirus exposure and HLA in healthy donors. Some clones are missing from TCRdb's copy, which holds only in-frame ones; the method was immunoSEQ multiplex PCR. This sample has some 56,000 clones, with roughly 80% found just once. The sequenced sample was PBMCs. The receptor source for this set is a woman in her forties in good health and CMV-seronegative. Both conserved end residues are trimmed from each CDR3. D genes are given only for firm matches.

J gene: TRBJ1-1
D gene: .
V gene: TRBV13
CDR3 protein: ASSYRRQDTEAF

J gene: TRBJ2-5
D gene: TRBD2
V gene: TRBV6-5
CDR3 protein: ASSAGTTETQY

J gene: TRBJ1-5
D gene: .
V gene: TRBV7-2
CDR3 protein: ASSAGGGQPQH

J gene: TRBJ1-1
D gene: TRBD1
V gene: TRBV18
CDR3 protein: ASSRDRNTEAF

J gene: TRBJ2-3
D gene: .
V gene: TRBV12-5
CDR3 protein: ASGLGTETDTQY

J gene: TRBJ1-1
D gene: TRBD1
V gene: TRBV5-4
CDR3 protein: ASSPSGQPNTEAF

J gene: TRBJ2-7
D gene: .
V gene: TRBV2
CDR3 protein: ASRDSYEQY

J gene: TRBJ1-2
D gene: .
V gene: TRBV28
CDR3 protein: ASSERRALAGPNYGYT

J gene: TRBJ2-1
D gene: .
V gene: TRBV11-1
CDR3 protein: ASSLEGDLSYNEQF

J gene: TRBJ2-3
D gene: TRBD2
V gene: TRBV19
CDR3 protein: ASRPGAGAGDTQY

J gene: TRBJ2-2
D gene: TRBD2
V gene: TRBV27
CDR3 protein: ASSPTSGSTGELF

J gene: TRBJ2-7
D gene: TRBD1
V gene: TRBV18
CDR3 protein: ASSKTPGQGANYEQY

J gene: TRBJ1-1
D gene: .
V gene: TRBV6-6
CDR3 protein: ASNPQGSRAEAF

J gene: TRBJ2-7
D gene: TRBD2
V gene: TRBV19
CDR3 protein: ASSVAGTGEQY

J gene: TRBJ2-2
D gene: .
V gene: TRBV14
CDR3 protein: ASSQTIGTGFDPSAGELF

J gene: TRBJ2-7
D gene: .
V gene: TRBV29-1
CDR3 protein: SVALSSYEQY

J gene: TRBJ2-2
D gene: TRBD2
V gene: TRBV27
CDR3 protein: ASSLDGGGPHGELF

J gene: TRBJ1-1
D gene: TRBD1
V gene: TRBV28
CDR3 protein: ASIPIGTGGAGNTEAF

J gene: TRBJ1-5
D gene: .
V gene: TRBV15
CDR3 protein: ATSRDRQPQH

J gene: TRBJ1-5
D gene: TRBD1
V gene: TRBV19
CDR3 protein: ASKKTGGSNQPQH

J gene: TRBJ2-3
D gene: TRBD2
V gene: TRBV5-4
CDR3 protein: ASSFQREATQY

J gene: TRBJ1-2
D gene: TRBD1
V gene: TRBV25-1
CDR3 protein: ASSGQGATSGYT

J gene: TRBJ1-2
D gene: TRBD1
V gene: TRBV2
CDR3 protein: ASGTGNGYT

J gene: TRBJ1-1
D gene: .
V gene: TRBV14
CDR3 protein: ASSPNPGNTEAF

J gene: TRBJ1-1
D gene: .
V gene: TRBV7-9
CDR3 protein: ASSPGGIGDNTEAF

J gene: TRBJ2-1
D gene: .
V gene: TRBV19
CDR3 protein: ASSGGFGGALSHEQF

J gene: TRBJ2-7
D gene: .
V gene: TRBV27
CDR3 protein: ASSIGTRGAYEQY

J gene: TRBJ1-1
D gene: TRBD1
V gene: TRBV28
CDR3 protein: ASRRTGATEAF

J gene: TRBJ2-1
D gene: .
V gene: TRBV7-8
CDR3 protein: ASSSTRGGSNEQF

J gene: TRBJ2-1
D gene: .
V gene: TRBV11-1
CDR3 protein: ASSGPAGLAYNEQF

J gene: TRBJ2-6
D gene: .
V gene: TRBV27
CDR3 protein: ASSLLRASGANVLT

J gene: TRBJ2-7
D gene: .
V gene: TRBV27
CDR3 protein: ASSPSLGGGDYEQY

J gene: TRBJ2-7
D gene: TRBD1
V gene: TRBV27
CDR3 protein: ASSLSAGQGYEQY

J gene: TRBJ1-2
D gene: .
V gene: TRBV5-8
CDR3 protein: ASSVNVGDGYT

J gene: TRBJ2-5
D gene: TRBD2
V gene: TRBV28
CDR3 protein: ASSGHPSGSKTQY

J gene: TRBJ1-2
D gene: .
V gene: TRBV10-3
CDR3 protein: AIMTPGLNYGYT

J gene: TRBJ2-2
D gene: .
V gene: TRBV28
CDR3 protein: ASSSTNTGELF

J gene: TRBJ1-4
D gene: .
V gene: TRBV5-1
CDR3 protein: ASSLGPEVEKLF

J gene: TRBJ1-1
D gene: TRBD1
V gene: TRBV29-1
CDR3 protein: SVDHRDSSNTEAF

J gene: TRBJ2-7
D gene: .
V gene: TRBV4-1
CDR3 protein: ASSGLPGQISYEQY

J gene: TRBJ2-5
D gene: TRBD1
V gene: TRBV7-8
CDR3 protein: ASSLDETGGQETQY

J gene: TRBJ2-1
D gene: TRBD2
V gene: TRBV9
CDR3 protein: ASSPGTRGNEQF

J gene: TRBJ2-7
D gene: TRBD2
V gene: TRBV5-4
CDR3 protein: ASSSGSVAGVSSYEQY

J gene: TRBJ2-7
D gene: TRBD1
V gene: TRBV2
CDR3 protein: ASSEDRVPSYEQY

J gene: TRBJ2-1
D gene: .
V gene: TRBV29-1
CDR3 protein: SVSGHLEDNEQF

J gene: TRBJ1-1
D gene: .
V gene: TRBV14
CDR3 protein: ASSQGTRNTEAF

J gene: TRBJ1-3
D gene: .
V gene: TRBV6-1
CDR3 protein: ASSAGPAGNTIY

J gene: TRBJ1-5
D gene: TRBD1
V gene: TRBV6-6
CDR3 protein: ASRQGYGNQPQH

J gene: TRBJ2-3
D gene: .
V gene: TRBV6-5
CDR3 protein: ASSYTEITTDTQY

J gene: TRBJ2-2
D gene: .
V gene: TRBV7-3
CDR3 protein: ASSLRAGELF

J gene: TRBJ2-1
D gene: TRBD1
V gene: TRBV4-3
CDR3 protein: ASSQGGRQGVNEQF

J gene: TRBJ1-5
D gene: .
V gene: TRBV30
CDR3 protein: AFDSLDQPQH